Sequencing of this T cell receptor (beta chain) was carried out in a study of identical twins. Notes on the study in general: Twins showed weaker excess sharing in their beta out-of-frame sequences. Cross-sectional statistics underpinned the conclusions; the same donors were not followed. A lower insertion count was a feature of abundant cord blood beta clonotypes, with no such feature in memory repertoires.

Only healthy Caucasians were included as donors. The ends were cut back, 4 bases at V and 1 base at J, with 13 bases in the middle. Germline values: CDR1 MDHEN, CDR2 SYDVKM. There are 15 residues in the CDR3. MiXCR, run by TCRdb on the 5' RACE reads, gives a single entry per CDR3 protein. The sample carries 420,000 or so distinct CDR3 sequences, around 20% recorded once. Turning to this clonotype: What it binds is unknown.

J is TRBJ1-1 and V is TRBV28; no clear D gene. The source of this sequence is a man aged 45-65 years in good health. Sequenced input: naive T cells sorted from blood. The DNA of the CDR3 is TGTGCCAGCAGTTCGGGATCCCTGGCGAACACTGAAGCTTTCTTT. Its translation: CASSSGSLANTEAFF. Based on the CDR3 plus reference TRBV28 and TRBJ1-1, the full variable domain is DVKVTQSSRYLVKRTGEKVFLECVQDMDHENMFWYRQDPGLGLRLIYFSYDVKMKEKGDIPEGYSVSREKKERFSLILESASTNQTSMYLCASSSGSLANTEAFFGQGTRLTVV.